Given below is one TCR beta chain in context. Its matching antigen is unknown. This specimen belongs to a study of early T cells in non-severe SARS-CoV-2 infection. Study results and limitations: There was a bias toward anti-spike CD8 responses in VDJdb matching, which missed private and CD4 specificities.

Individual cDNA molecules received unique molecular identifiers during library preparation. TCRdb processed the 5' RACE reads anew with MiXCR; each CDR3 protein has one entry. The data show about 66,000 distinct CDR3 sequences, 20% to 25% seen once. CDR1 is LGHDT and CDR2 is YNNKEL in the germline V gene (reference sequence). CDR3 length: 13 amino acids. Trimming stripped 0 bases from V and 7 bases from J, with 9 bases between. V is TRBV3-1 and J is TRBJ1-1, with D uncertain. The specimen was whole blood, collected at baseline. The receptor was isolated from an adult who was a healthcare worker with PCR-confirmed SARS-CoV-2 infection or an uninfected control (not recorded which). The CDR3 region is CASSQEAVGEAFF. The CDR3 DNA is TGTGCCAGCAGCCAAGAGGCAGTGGGTGAAGCTTTCTTT.